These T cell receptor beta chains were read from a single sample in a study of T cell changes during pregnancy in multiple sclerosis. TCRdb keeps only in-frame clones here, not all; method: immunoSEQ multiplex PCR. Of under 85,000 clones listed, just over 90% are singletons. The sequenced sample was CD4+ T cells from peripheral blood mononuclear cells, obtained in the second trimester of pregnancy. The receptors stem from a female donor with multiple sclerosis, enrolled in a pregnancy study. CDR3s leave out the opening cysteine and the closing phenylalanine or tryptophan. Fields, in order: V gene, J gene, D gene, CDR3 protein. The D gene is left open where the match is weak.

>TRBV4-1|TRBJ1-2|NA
ASSQRTGDPYGYT
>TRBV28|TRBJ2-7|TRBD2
ASYRAGEGREQY
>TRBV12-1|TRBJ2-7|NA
ASSPWLARIYEQY
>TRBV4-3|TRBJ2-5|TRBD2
ASSTEAGGTTQY
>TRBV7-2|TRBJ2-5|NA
ASSSNSVGTQY
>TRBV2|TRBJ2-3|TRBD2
ASSETSVSTDTQY
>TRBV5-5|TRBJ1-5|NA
ASSLSRGSNQPQH
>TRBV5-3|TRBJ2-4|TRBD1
APRTGKNIQY
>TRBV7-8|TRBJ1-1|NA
ASSFSLGSVNTEAF
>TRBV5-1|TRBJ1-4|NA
ASSLVVDEKLF
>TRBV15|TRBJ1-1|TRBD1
ATRRERIGTGMNTEAF
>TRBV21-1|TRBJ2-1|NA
ASSPRGRGNEQF
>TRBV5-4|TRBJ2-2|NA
ASSFAGELF
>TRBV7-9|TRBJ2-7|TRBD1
ASSRTGQLTYEQY
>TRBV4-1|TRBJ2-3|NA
ASSRRGAGSTDTQY
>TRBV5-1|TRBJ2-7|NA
ASSLGQDYEQY
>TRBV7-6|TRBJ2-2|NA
ASSLVAGYTGELF
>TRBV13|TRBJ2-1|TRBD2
ASSYTSGGADEQF
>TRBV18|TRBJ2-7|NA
ASSLEVQGEQY
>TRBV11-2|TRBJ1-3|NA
ASSSDTRNTIY
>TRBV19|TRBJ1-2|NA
ASSIGGTNYGYT
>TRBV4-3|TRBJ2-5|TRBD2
ASSQDLGGGYQETQY
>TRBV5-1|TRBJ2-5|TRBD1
ASSTGTGQETQY
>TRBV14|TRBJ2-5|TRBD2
ASSQRLAGGLETQY
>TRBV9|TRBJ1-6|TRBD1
ASSVATPGGYSPLH
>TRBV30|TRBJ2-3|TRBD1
AWSVTGGREKY
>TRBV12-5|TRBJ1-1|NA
ASGFNRERAF
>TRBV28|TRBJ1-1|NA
ASSLHRDTEAF
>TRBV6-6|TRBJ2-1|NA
ASSTSRDMGNEQF